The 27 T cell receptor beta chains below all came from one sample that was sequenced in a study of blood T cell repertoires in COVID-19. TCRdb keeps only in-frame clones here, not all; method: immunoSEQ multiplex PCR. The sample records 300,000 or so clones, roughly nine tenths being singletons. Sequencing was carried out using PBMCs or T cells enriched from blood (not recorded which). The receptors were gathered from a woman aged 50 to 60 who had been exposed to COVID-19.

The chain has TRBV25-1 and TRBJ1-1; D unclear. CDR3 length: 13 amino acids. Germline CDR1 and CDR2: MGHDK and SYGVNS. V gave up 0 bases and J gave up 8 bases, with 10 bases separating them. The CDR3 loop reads CASSEYAAEEAFF. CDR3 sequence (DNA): TGTGCCAGCAGTGAATATGCGGCGGAAGAAGCTTTCTTT.

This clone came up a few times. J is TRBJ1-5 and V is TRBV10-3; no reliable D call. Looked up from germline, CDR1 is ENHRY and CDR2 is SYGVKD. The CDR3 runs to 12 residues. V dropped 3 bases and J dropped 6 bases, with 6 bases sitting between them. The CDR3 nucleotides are TGTGCCATCAGTGACTTAGCTCAGCCCCAGCATTTT. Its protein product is CAISDLAQPQHF.

The CDR3 protein is CASSIPGVPAFF. In nucleotides, the CDR3 is TGTGCCAGTAGTATCCCCGGTGTGCCAGCTTTCTTT. The rearrangement joins TRBV19 to TRBJ1-1; D remains ambiguous. Deletions cut 3 bases from V and 10 bases from J, with 12 bases between. The germline V gene has CDR1 LNHDA and CDR2 SQIVND (reference sequence). CDR3 length equals 12 residues.

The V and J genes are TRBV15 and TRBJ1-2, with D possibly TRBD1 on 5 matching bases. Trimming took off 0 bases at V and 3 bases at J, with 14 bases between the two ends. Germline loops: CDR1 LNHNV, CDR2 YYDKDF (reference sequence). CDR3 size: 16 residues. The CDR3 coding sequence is TGTGCCACCAGCAGAGATCTCTTGGGGCAGGACTATGGCTACACCTTC. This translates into CATSRDLLGQDYGYTF.

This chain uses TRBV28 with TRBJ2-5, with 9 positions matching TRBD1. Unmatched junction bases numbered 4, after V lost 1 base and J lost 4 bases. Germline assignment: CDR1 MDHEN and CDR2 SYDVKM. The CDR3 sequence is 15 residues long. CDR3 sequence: CASSLLKTGGETQYF. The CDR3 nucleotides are TGTGCCAGCAGTTTATTGAAGACAGGGGGAGAGACCCAGTACTTC.

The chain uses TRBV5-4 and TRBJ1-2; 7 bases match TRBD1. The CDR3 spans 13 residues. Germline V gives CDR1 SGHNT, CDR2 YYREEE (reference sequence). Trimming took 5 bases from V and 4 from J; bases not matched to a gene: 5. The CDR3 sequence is CASRDGTVYGYTF. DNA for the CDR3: TGTGCCAGCAGGGACGGGACAGTCTATGGCTACACCTTC.

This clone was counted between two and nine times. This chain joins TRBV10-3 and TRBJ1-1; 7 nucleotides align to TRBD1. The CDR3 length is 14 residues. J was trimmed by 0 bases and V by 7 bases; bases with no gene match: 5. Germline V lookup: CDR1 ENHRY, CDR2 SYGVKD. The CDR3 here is CAIMGDRMNTEAFF. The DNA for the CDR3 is TGTGCCATCATGGGGGACAGAATGAACACTGAAGCTTTCTTT.

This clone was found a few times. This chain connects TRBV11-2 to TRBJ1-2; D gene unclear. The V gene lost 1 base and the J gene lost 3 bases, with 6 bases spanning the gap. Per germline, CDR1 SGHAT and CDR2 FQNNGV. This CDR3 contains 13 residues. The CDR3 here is CASSLVADYGYTF. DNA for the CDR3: TGTGCCAGCAGCTTAGTCGCAGACTATGGCTACACCTTC.

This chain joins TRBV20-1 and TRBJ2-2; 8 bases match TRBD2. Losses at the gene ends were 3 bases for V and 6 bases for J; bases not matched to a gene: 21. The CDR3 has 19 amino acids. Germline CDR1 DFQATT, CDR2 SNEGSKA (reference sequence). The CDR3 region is CSASSLGTGGPIGPGELFF. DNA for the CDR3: TGCAGTGCTAGTTCGTTGGGAACGGGGGGGCCGATTGGCCCCGGGGAGCTGTTTTTT.

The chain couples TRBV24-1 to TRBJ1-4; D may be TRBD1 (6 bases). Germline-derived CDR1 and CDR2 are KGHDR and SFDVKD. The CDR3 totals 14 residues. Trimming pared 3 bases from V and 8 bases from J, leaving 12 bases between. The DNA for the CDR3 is TGTGCCACCAGTGATCCACAGGGAAGCGAAAAACTGTTTTTT. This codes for CATSDPQGSEKLFF.

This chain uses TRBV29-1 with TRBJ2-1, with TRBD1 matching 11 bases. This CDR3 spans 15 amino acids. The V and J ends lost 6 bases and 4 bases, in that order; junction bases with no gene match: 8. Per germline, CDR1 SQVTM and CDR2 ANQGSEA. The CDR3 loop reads CSVEMGTGGYNEQFF. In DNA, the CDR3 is TGCAGCGTGGAGATGGGGACAGGGGGTTACAATGAGCAGTTCTTC.

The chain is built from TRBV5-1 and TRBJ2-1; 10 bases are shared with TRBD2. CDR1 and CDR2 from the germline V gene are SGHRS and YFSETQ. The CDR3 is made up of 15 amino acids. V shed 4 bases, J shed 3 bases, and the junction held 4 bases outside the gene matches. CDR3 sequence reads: CASSRLAGVYNEQFF. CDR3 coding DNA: TGCGCCAGCAGCCGCCTAGCGGGGGTCTACAATGAGCAGTTCTTC.

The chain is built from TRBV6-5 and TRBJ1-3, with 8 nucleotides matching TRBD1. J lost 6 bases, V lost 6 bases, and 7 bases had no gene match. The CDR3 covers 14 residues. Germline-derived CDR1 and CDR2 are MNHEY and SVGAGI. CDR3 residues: CASRKTGGVNTIYF. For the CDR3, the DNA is TGTGCCAGCAGAAAAACAGGGGGAGTAAACACCATATATTTT.

Written as DNA, the CDR3 is TGTGCCAGTAGTAAGACGGCAGGGGTGGTGGACATTCAGTACTTC. It codes for CASSKTAGVVDIQYF. V is TRBV19 and J is TRBJ2-4; tentatively, D is TRBD1 (6 bases). The V end was cut by 4 bases, the J end by 8 bases, with 18 bases between. The CDR3 loop spans 15 amino acids. Per germline, CDR1 LNHDA and CDR2 SQIVND (reference sequence).

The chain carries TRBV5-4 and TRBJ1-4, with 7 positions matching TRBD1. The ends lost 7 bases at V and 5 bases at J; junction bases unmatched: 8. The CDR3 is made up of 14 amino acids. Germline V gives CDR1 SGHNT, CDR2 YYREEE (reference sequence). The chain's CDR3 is CASGPTGPNEKLFF. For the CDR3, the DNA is TGTGCCAGCGGCCCGACAGGGCCAAATGAAAAACTGTTTTTT.

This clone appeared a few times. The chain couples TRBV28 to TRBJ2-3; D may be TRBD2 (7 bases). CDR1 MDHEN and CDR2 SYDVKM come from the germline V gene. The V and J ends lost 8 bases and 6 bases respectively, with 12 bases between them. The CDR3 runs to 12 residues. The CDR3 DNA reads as TGTGCCAGCGGGGGGGCTTTGGATACGCAGTATTTT. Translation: CASGGALDTQYF.

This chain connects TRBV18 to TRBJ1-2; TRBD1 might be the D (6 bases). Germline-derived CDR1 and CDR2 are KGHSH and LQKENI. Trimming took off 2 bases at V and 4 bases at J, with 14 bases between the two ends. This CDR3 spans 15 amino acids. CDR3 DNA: TGTGCCAGCTCACCATCCCAGGGAGGGGGCTATGGCTACACCTTC. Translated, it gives CASSPSQGGGYGYTF.

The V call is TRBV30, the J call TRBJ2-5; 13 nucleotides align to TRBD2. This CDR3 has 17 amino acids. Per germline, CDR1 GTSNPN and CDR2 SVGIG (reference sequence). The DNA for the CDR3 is TGTGCGTCGACTAGCGGGGGGACCTCACCCCGAAAAGAGACCCAGTACTTC. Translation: CASTSGGTSPRKETQYF.

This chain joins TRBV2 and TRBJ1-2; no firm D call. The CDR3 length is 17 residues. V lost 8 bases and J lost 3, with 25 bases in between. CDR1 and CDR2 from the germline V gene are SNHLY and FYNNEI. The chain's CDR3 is CASFFRWEDGTYYGYTF. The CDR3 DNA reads TGTGCCAGCTTTTTTCGTTGGGAGGATGGAACCTACTATGGCTACACCTTC.

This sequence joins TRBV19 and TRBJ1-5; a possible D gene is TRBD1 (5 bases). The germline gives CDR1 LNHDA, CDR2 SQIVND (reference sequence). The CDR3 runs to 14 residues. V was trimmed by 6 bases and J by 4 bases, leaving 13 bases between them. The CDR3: CASSMTVLNQPQHF. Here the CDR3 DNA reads TGTGCCAGTAGCATGACAGTTTTAAATCAGCCCCAGCATTTT.

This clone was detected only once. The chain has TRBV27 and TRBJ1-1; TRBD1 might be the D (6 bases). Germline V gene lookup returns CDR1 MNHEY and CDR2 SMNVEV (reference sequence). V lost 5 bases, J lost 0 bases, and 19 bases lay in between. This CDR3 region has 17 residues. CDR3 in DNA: TGTGCCAGCAGTCCTTTACAGGGACCCATCATGAACACTGAAGCTTTCTTT. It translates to CASSPLQGPIMNTEAFF.

The CDR3 sequence is CATSRGPAGGPRETQYF. The CDR3 DNA reads as TGTGCCACCAGCAGAGGACCAGCGGGGGGGCCTCGGGAGACCCAGTACTTC. J is TRBJ2-5 and V is TRBV15, with 10 bases matching TRBD2. CDR3 length: 17 residues. Looked up from germline, CDR1 is LNHNV and CDR2 is YYDKDF (reference sequence). V lost 1 base to trimming and J lost 5 bases; unmatched junction nucleotides: 10. The full variable domain, in which reference TRBV15 and TRBJ2-5 provide the parts outside the CDR3, is DAMVIQNPRYQVTQFGKPVTLSCSQTLNHNVMYWYQQKSSQAPKLLFHYYDKDFNNEADTPDNFQSRRPNTSFCFLDIRSPGLGDTAMYLCATSRGPAGGPRETQYFGPGTRLLVL.

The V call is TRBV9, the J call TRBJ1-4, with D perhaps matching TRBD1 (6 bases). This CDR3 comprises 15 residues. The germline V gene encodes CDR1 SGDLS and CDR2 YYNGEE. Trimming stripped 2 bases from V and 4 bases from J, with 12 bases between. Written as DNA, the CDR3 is TGTGCCAGCAGCGTGGACAGAACCAATAATGAAAAACTGTTTTTT. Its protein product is CASSVDRTNNEKLFF. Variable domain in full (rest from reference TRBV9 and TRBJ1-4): DSGVTQTPKHLITATGQRVTLRCSPRSGDLSVYWYQQSLDQGLQFLIQYYNGEERAKGNILERFSAQQFPDLHSELNLSSLELGDSALYFCASSVDRTNNEKLFFGSGTQLSVL.

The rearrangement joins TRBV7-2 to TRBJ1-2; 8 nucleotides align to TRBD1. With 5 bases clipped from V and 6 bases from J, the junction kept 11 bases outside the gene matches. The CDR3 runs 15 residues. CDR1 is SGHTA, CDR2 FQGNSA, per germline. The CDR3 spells CASSLGQGRLDGYTF. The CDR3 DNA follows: TGTGCCAGCAGCCTCGGACAGGGAAGGTTGGATGGCTACACCTTC.

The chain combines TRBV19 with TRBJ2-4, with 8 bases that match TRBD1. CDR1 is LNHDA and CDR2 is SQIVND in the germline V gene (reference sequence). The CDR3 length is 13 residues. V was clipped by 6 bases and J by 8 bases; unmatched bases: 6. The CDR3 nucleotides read TGTGCCAGTAGCCCGGACAGGGTTGACATTCAGTACTTC. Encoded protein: CASSPDRVDIQYF.

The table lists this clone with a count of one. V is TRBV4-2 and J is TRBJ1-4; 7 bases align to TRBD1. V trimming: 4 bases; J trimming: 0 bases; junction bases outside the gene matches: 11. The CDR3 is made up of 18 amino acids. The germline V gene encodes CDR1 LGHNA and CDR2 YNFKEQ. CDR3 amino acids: CASSPRSRTGPTNEKLFF. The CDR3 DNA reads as TGTGCCAGCAGCCCGCGGTCCAGGACAGGCCCAACTAATGAAAAACTGTTTTTT.

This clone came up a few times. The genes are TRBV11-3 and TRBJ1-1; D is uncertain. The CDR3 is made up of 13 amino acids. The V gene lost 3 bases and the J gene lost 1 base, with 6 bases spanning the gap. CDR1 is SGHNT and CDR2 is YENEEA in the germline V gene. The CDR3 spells CASSFRRNTEAFF. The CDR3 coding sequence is TGTGCCAGCAGCTTCCGCAGGAACACTGAAGCTTTCTTT.